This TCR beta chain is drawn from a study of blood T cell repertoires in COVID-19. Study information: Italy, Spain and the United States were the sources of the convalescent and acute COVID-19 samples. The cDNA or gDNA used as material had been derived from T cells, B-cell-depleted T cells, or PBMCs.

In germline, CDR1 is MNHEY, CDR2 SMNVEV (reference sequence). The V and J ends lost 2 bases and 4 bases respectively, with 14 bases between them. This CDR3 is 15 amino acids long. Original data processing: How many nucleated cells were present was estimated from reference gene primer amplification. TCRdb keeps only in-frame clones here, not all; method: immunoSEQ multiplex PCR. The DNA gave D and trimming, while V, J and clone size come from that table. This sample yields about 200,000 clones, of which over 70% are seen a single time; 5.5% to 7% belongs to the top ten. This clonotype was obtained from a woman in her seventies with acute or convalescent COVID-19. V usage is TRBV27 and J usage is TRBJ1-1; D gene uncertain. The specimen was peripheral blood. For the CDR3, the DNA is TGTGCCAGCAGTTTACAGAGGTTTGTAAGCACTGAAGCTTTCTTT. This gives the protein CASSLQRFVSTEAFF.